This T cell receptor (beta chain) was sequenced during a study of T cell changes during pregnancy in multiple sclerosis. Germline CDR1 and CDR2: ENHRY and SYGVKD. CDR3 length: 14 amino acids. Sequencing used immunoSEQ multiplex PCR; TCRdb keeps in-frame clones, though not all of them. The data show roughly 30,000 clones, about 92% seen once. Comments on this clone: An end of the junction does not agree with germline; a read error may underlie this.

Sequences were derived from CD8+ T cells from peripheral blood mononuclear cells, sampled in the first trimester of pregnancy. The TCR comes from a female donor with multiple sclerosis, enrolled in a pregnancy study. The J gene is TRBJ2-2, the V gene TRBV10-3, with 8 bases that match TRBD2. The CDR3 region has the DNA TGTGCCATTGGGTTTAGCGGGAACACTGGGGAGCTGTTTTTT. Encoded protein: CAIGFSGNTGELFF.